A selection of T cell receptor beta chains follows, all from one sample in a study of cytomegalovirus exposure and HLA in healthy donors. Clones were sequenced by immunoSEQ multiplex PCR, and TCRdb holds only the in-frame ones, with some missing. The sample holds 160,000 or so clones; around 83% are singletons and the top ten take 5% to 7%. What was sequenced was PBMCs. The source of these receptors is a man between 45 and 60 years old in good health and CMV-seropositive. CDR3s include the opening cysteine and the closing phenylalanine or tryptophan. The D gene is left open where the match is weak. Clone size is stated in some rows and not others, as once, few, many or a class when expanded.

D	J	size	V	DNA	CDR3
-	TRBJ1-4	-	TRBV21-1	TGTGCCAGCAGGATAAACAGGGGGGGGAACGAAAAACTGTTTTTT	CASRINRGGNEKLFF
TRBD1	TRBJ2-2	-	TRBV29-1	TGCAGCGCTGGGGGAGAAAGAGGGGGCAAAGTGGGGGAGCTGTTTTTT	CSAGGERGGKVGELFF
-	TRBJ2-3	-	TRBV29-1	TGCAGCGTTAGGGAGAACACAGATACGCAGTATTTT	CSVRENTDTQYF
-	TRBJ2-1	few	TRBV7-8	TGTGCCAGCAGCCGGTCGGGAGTCCACAATGAGCAGTTCTTC	CASSRSGVHNEQFF
TRBD1	TRBJ1-5	-	TRBV4-1	TGCGCCAGCAGCCAGGGGACAGGCCTGGGCAATCAGCCCCAGCATTTT	CASSQGTGLGNQPQHF
-	TRBJ2-7	-	TRBV7-2	TGTGCCAGCGGACAGAGAACCTACGAGCAGTACTTC	CASGQRTYEQYF
TRBD1	TRBJ1-1	-	TRBV5-6	TGTGCCAGCAGCGGCCGGGACAGGGGGCTGAACACTGAAGCTTTCTTT	CASSGRDRGLNTEAFF
-	TRBJ1-2	-	TRBV6-5	TGTGCCAGCAGTTACACAGGGAACTATGGCTACACCTTC	CASSYTGNYGYTF
TRBD1	TRBJ1-5	-	TRBV19	TGTGCCAGTAGCAAAGGCCCGGCAGGGGGAAATCAGCCCCAGCATTTT	CASSKGPAGGNQPQHF
-	TRBJ2-3	-	TRBV6-1	TGTGCCAGCAGGGAAACTAGCATGCCCAGCACAGATACGCAGTATTTT	CASRETSMPSTDTQYF
-	TRBJ2-1	-	TRBV7-6	TGTGCCAGCAGCTTAGGGCAGGCCGGGGAACTATACAATGAGCAGTTCTTC	CASSLGQAGELYNEQFF
-	TRBJ2-4	-	TRBV12-5	TGTGCTAGTGGTTTGAAGGGGAACATTCAGTACTTC	CASGLKGNIQYF
TRBD1	TRBJ1-4	-	TRBV7-6	TGTGCCAGCAGCCCCAGGGCCCAGGGGGTGAATGAAAAACTGTTTTTT	CASSPRAQGVNEKLFF
TRBD2	TRBJ2-5	-	TRBV5-4	TGTGCCAGCAGCTTGGCCCTAGCGGGGGGGCAAGAGACCCAGTACTTC	CASSLALAGGQETQYF